A single sample is the source of the 21 T cell receptor beta chains below, sequenced in a study of blood T cell repertoires in COVID-19. Libraries were prepared by immunoSEQ multiplex PCR; TCRdb keeps only in-frame clonotypes and omits some of them. The data hold fewer than 350,000 clones, with 70% to 90% observed a single time. Sequencing was carried out using PBMCs or T cells enriched from blood (not recorded which). Receptors originate from a woman aged 30 to 39 with acute COVID-19.

The chain has TRBV18 and TRBJ2-3, with TRBD2 identical over 9 bases. CDR1 and CDR2 (germline): KGHSH, LQKENI. This CDR3 has 20 amino acids. V dropped 2 bases and J dropped 0; count of bases not matched to a gene: 15. The CDR3 protein is CASSPRLAGSSFYSTDTQYF. DNA for the CDR3: TGTGCCAGCTCACCAAGGCTAGCGGGATCTTCCTTCTATAGCACAGATACGCAGTATTTT.

The chain is built from TRBV24-1 and TRBJ1-1; no clear D. CDR3 size: 13 residues. The V end lost 2 bases, the J end lost 3 bases, and 6 bases lay between the germline ends. Germline V gives CDR1 KGHDR, CDR2 SFDVKD. CDR3 DNA: TGTGCCACCAGTGATTGGGGAGACACTGAAGCTTTCTTT. This codes for CATSDWGDTEAFF.

V gene TRBV2 combines with J gene TRBJ2-2; D uncertain. V was clipped by 6 bases and J by 4 bases, with 3 bases between them. This CDR3 region has 11 residues. The V gene's germline CDR1 is SNHLY and CDR2 FYNNEI. CDR3 amino acids: CASSFTGELFF. The CDR3, as DNA: TGTGCCAGCAGCTTCACCGGGGAGCTGTTTTTT.

The chain carries TRBV10-3 and TRBJ1-6, with D unresolved. CDR1 and CDR2 from the germline V gene are ENHRY and SYGVKD. This CDR3 has 17 amino acids. Trimming stripped 0 bases from V and 0 bases from J, with 9 bases between. The CDR3 reads CAISESAGSSYNSPLHF. The CDR3 coding sequence is TGTGCCATCAGTGAGTCGGCGGGAAGCTCCTATAATTCACCCCTCCACTTT.

This clone was counted a few times. The chain is built from TRBV7-9 and TRBJ1-2; 7 nucleotides align to TRBD1. CDR1 and CDR2 from the germline V gene are SEHNR and FQNEAQ (reference sequence). There are 13 residues in the CDR3. The V segment lost 4 bases and the J segment 6 bases; nucleotides outside the gene matches: 5. The CDR3 sequence: CASSSTGVDGYTF. The CDR3 DNA sequence: TGTGCCAGCAGCTCAACAGGGGTGGATGGCTACACCTTC.

This chain connects TRBV5-6 to TRBJ2-7, with 7 bases lining up with TRBD1. There are 15 residues in the CDR3. Unmatched junction bases numbered 9, after V lost 1 base and J lost 5 bases. Germline V gives CDR1 SGHDT, CDR2 YYEEEE. CDR3 region: CASSLPITGVDEQYF. CDR3 sequence (DNA): TGTGCCAGCAGCTTGCCAATTACAGGGGTCGACGAGCAGTACTTC.

This clone was picked up one time. This rearrangement joins TRBV25-1 to TRBJ2-1; perhaps TRBD1 as D (5 bases). The CDR3 contains 17 residues. Trimming removed 3 bases from V and 4 bases from J, with 19 bases in between. Germline values: CDR1 MGHDK, CDR2 SYGVNS. The CDR3, as DNA: TGTGCCAGCAGTGACCAAACATCAGGGCAGTGGTACAATGAGCAGTTCTTC. Translation: CASSDQTSGQWYNEQFF.

In nucleotides, the CDR3 is TGTGCCAGCAGCCCCCAGGGGCTCCAAGAGACCCAGTACTTC. Amino acid sequence: CASSPQGLQETQYF. V and J are TRBV6-5 and TRBJ2-5; D might be TRBD1 (6 bases). Trimming pared 6 bases from V and 1 base from J, leaving 12 bases between. The CDR3 has 14 residues. Germline-derived CDR1 and CDR2 are MNHEY and SVGAGI.

The rearrangement uses TRBV7-8 and TRBJ2-2; TRBD1 agrees at 8 bases. The CDR3 runs 15 residues. Per germline, CDR1 SGHVS and CDR2 FQNEAQ. With V trimmed by 3 bases and J by 8 bases, 8 bases remained unmatched. For the CDR3, the DNA is TGTGCCAGCAGCTTTGAGACAGGGGCCAGAGGGGAGCTGTTTTTT. Translating it yields CASSFETGARGELFF.

V and J are TRBV10-1 and TRBJ1-5, with a possible D match to TRBD1 (6 bases). Germline V lookup: CDR1 WNHNN, CDR2 SYGVQD (reference sequence). This CDR3 has 16 amino acids. V lost 7 bases to trimming and J lost 6 bases, with 22 bases between them. Written as DNA, the CDR3 is TGCGCCAGCAAACTGCTCCGGGACACCTACACTCAGCCCCAGCATTTT. Translating gives CASKLLRDTYTQPQHF.

This chain connects TRBV5-1 to TRBJ2-7; 7 bases match TRBD2. Trimming cost V 6 bases and J 2 bases; bases outside gene matches: 5. The CDR3 loop spans 13 amino acids. From germline, CDR1 is SGHRS and CDR2 YFSETQ. Here the CDR3 reads CASKAGETYEQYF. The CDR3 DNA reads TGCGCCAGCAAGGCGGGGGAGACCTACGAGCAGTACTTC.

A few counts support this clone. The chain couples TRBV28 to TRBJ1-5; 7 bases match TRBD1. Germline-derived CDR1 and CDR2 are MDHEN and SYDVKM. The CDR3 loop spans 16 amino acids. Trimming removed 3 bases from V and 6 bases from J; junction bases left unmatched: 11. The CDR3 loop is CASSFPVAGGFQPQHF. CDR3 sequence (DNA): TGTGCCAGCAGTTTCCCCGTCGCAGGGGGATTTCAGCCCCAGCATTTT.

The chain joins TRBV18 to TRBJ1-6; 7 nucleotides align to TRBD1. CDR1 KGHSH and CDR2 LQKENI come from the germline V gene. After removal of 4 bases from V and 7 bases from J, the junction contained 7 bases not matched to a gene. CDR3 length: 15 residues. Here the CDR3 DNA reads TGTGCCAGCTCACTAAGACAGGGTCAGAATTCACCCCTCCACTTT. It translates to CASSLRQGQNSPLHF.

The rearrangement joins TRBV13 to TRBJ1-2; 8 bases fit TRBD1. Germline V gene data show CDR1 as PRHDT and CDR2 as FYEKMQ (reference sequence). The trim removed 4 bases at V and 4 bases at J, leaving 5 bases unmatched. This CDR3 comprises 14 residues. CDR3 sequence (DNA): TGTGCCAGCAGCTCCAGGGGGCCCGGCTATGGCTACACCTTC. The encoded protein is CASSSRGPGYGYTF.

This chain uses TRBV25-1 with TRBJ1-1, with 7 bases lining up with TRBD1. J gave up 8 bases and V 5 bases, and 5 bases lay outside the gene matches. The CDR3 consists of 12 residues. Germline CDR1 is MGHDK and CDR2 is SYGVNS. CDR3 nucleotides: TGTGCCAGCAGTAAGGGACAGCACGAAGCTTTCTTT. This codes for CASSKGQHEAFF.

The V call is TRBV18, the J call TRBJ1-1; D might be TRBD1 (6 bases). The germline V gene encodes CDR1 KGHSH and CDR2 LQKENI. V was trimmed by 4 bases and J by 1 base, leaving 16 bases between them. CDR3 size: 16 residues. The CDR3 is CASSRLAGAGNTEAFF. The CDR3 bases are TGTGCCAGCTCACGATTGGCAGGGGCGGGGAACACTGAAGCTTTCTTT.

J is TRBJ2-3 and V is TRBV29-1, with TRBD2 identical over 12 bases. CDR3 length: 16 residues. CDR1 is SQVTM and CDR2 is ANQGSEA in the germline V gene. The trim removed 6 bases at V and 1 base at J, leaving 8 bases unmatched. CDR3 amino acids: CSVASGRAGGTDTQYF. The CDR3 nucleotides are TGCAGCGTCGCTAGCGGGAGGGCCGGGGGCACAGATACGCAGTATTTT.

This rearrangement joins TRBV12-3 or TRBV12-4 to TRBJ2-3, with D possibly being TRBD1 (5 bases). This CDR3 spans 13 amino acids. The V gene lost 9 bases and the J gene lost 5 bases, with 15 bases spanning the gap. CDR3 in DNA: TGTGCCAGTAAACCAGGGTTCATAGATACGCAGTATTTT. Its translation: CASKPGFIDTQYF.

The V call is TRBV24-1, the J call TRBJ1-2; 12 nucleotides align to TRBD1. Germline values: CDR1 KGHDR, CDR2 SFDVKD. The junction had 10 bases not matched to a gene; V was cut back by 5 bases and J by 4 bases. The CDR3 length is 17 residues. CDR3: CATSGPGQGADGYGYTF. CDR3 nucleotides: TGTGCCACCAGTGGGCCGGGACAGGGGGCGGACGGCTATGGCTACACCTTC.

This clone was counted only a few times. V gene TRBV7-3 combines with J gene TRBJ2-7, with a tentative D call TRBD2 (5 bases). The V and J ends lost 3 bases and 3 bases respectively, with 9 bases between them. Germline assignment: CDR1 SGHTA and CDR2 FQGTGA. The CDR3 contains 13 residues. The CDR3 loop is CASSLYGDYEQYF. CDR3 DNA: TGTGCCAGCAGCTTGTACGGGGACTACGAGCAGTACTTC.

The J gene is TRBJ1-5, the V gene TRBV18; no reliable D call. Trimming took 6 bases from V and 0 from J, leaving 9 bases between them. The CDR3 contains 14 residues. Germline V lookup: CDR1 KGHSH, CDR2 LQKENI. The CDR3 loop is CASSPSDSNQPQHF. The CDR3, as DNA: TGTGCCAGCTCGCCCTCAGATAGCAATCAGCCCCAGCATTTT.